Listed here are 27 T cell receptor beta chains from one sample, sequenced in a study of vaccination effects on CD4 cells after COVID-19. The table came from immunoSEQ multiplex PCR; TCRdb's copy has only in-frame clones and leaves some out. The sample shows around 62,000 clones, around 70% of them seen only once. The culture ran for 10 days before CD4+ T cells were isolated. Two-dose BNT162b2 or mRNA-1273 vaccination was given to participants. These TCRs' antigens remain unknown. The sample in question was CD4+ T cells from PBMCs cultured without peptide, obtained after COVID-19 vaccination. These receptor sequences come from a human donor who received a COVID-19 vaccine.

This clone was observed a few times. The V call is TRBV14, the J call TRBJ1-6; D is unclear. Germline-derived CDR1 and CDR2 are SGHDN and FVKESK. The CDR3 has 13 residues. The V end lost 2 bases, the J end lost 5 bases, and 4 bases lay between the germline ends. DNA of the CDR3: TGTGCCAGCAGCCAAATTAATAATTCACCCCTCCACTTT. It codes for CASSQINNSPLHF.

The gene calls are TRBV5-6 and TRBJ2-7; D is unresolved. In germline, CDR1 is SGHDT, CDR2 YYEEEE. V was pared by 2 bases and J by 5 bases, with 23 bases between. This CDR3 contains 17 residues. CDR3 nucleotides: TGTGCCAGCAGCTTCGGGCAACGACCTCCGCGTCGCAACGAGCAGTACGTC. It translates to CASSFGQRPPRRNEQYV.

This clone has just one count. The chain joins TRBV24-1 to TRBJ2-1, with a weak D call TRBD2 (6 bases). Germline V gene data show CDR1 as KGHDR and CDR2 as SFDVKD. CDR3 length equals 15 residues. V lost 4 bases and J lost 7, with 16 bases in between. The CDR3 protein is CATSDHGTGGNEQFF. The CDR3, as DNA: TGTGCCACCAGTGACCATGGGACTGGGGGGAATGAGCAGTTCTTC.

The J gene is TRBJ1-1, the V gene TRBV12-5; D unclear. CDR1 is LGHNT and CDR2 is FRNRAP in the germline V gene. The CDR3 loop spans 13 amino acids. The V end was cut by 4 bases, the J end by 1 base, with 7 bases between. The CDR3 DNA reads as TGTGCTAGTGGTTCCGACGGGAACACTGAAGCTTTCTTT. Translation gives CASGSDGNTEAFF.

The chain couples TRBV5-1 to TRBJ1-4; D is perhaps TRBD1 (6 bases). The CDR3 consists of 14 residues. V lost 5 bases and J 3 bases, leaving 11 bases between the germline ends. Germline assignment: CDR1 SGHRS and CDR2 YFSETQ. CDR3 protein: CASRVQGPNEKLFF. For the CDR3, the DNA is TGCGCCAGCAGGGTCCAGGGGCCTAATGAAAAACTGTTTTTT.

The chain uses TRBV18 and TRBJ2-2; TRBD1 aligns across 7 bases. The CDR3 is made up of 16 amino acids. Germline V gives CDR1 KGHSH, CDR2 LQKENI. The V and J ends lost 2 bases and 1 base, in that order; junction bases with no gene match: 4. In DNA form, the CDR3 reads TGTGCCAGCTCACCAGAGACAGGGTTGAACACCGGGGAGCTGTTTTTT. As protein: CASSPETGLNTGELFF.

This chain links TRBV5-5 with TRBJ2-7; D is possibly TRBD1 or TRBD2 (5 bases each). Trimming pared 0 bases from V and 6 bases from J, leaving 10 bases between. CDR3 length: 13 amino acids. Germline V CDR1 and CDR2: SGHKS, YYEKEE (reference sequence). CDR3: CASSLAGSSEQYV. The DNA of the CDR3 is TGTGCCAGCAGCTTGGCAGGGAGCAGCGAGCAGTACGTC.

The rearrangement joins TRBV5-1 to TRBJ1-4, with a possible D match to TRBD1 (6 bases). The CDR3 is 15 residues long. V was pared by 3 bases and J by 2 bases, with 11 bases between. Germline V CDR1 and CDR2: SGHRS, YFSETQ. CDR3 in amino acids: CASSYRVGTNEKLFF. CDR3 sequence (DNA): TGCGCCAGCAGCTACAGGGTGGGGACTAATGAAAAACTGTTTTTT.

The rearrangement uses TRBV6-5 and TRBJ2-7; D might be TRBD2 (6 bases). Trimming stripped 6 bases from V and 4 bases from J, with 19 bases between. Per the germline V gene, CDR1 is MNHEY and CDR2 is SVGAGI. The CDR3 covers 15 residues. Written as DNA, the CDR3 is TGTGCCAGCAGCCCCTTATTGGGACTCAAATACGAGCAGTACGTC. It yields the protein CASSPLLGLKYEQYV.

The gene calls are TRBV28 and TRBJ1-3, with unresolved D. This CDR3 is built from 13 residues. Trimming took off 7 bases at V and 0 bases at J, with 7 bases between the two ends. Germline CDR1 is MDHEN and CDR2 is SYDVKM. The CDR3 DNA follows: TGTGCCAGCATCAAGGGCTCTGGAAACACCATATATTTT. Protein: CASIKGSGNTIYF.

This chain connects TRBV7-2 to TRBJ1-5, with 8 positions matching TRBD1. CDR3 length: 14 amino acids. Losses at the gene ends were 4 bases for V and 6 bases for J; bases not matched to a gene: 5. Germline V CDR1 and CDR2: SGHTA, FQGNSA. CDR3 coding DNA: TGTGCCAGCAGCTCGGGACAGGAGGGTCAGCCCCAGCATTTT. Translation: CASSSGQEGQPQHF.

The J gene is TRBJ1-6, the V gene TRBV3-1 (or the pseudogene TRBV3-2); TRBD1 agrees at 10 bases. CDR3 length equals 15 residues. Trimming removed 8 bases from V and 6 bases from J; junction bases left unmatched: 7. CDR1 and CDR2 from the germline V gene are LGHDT and YNNKEL (reference sequence). The CDR3 coding sequence is TGTGCCAGCGCGGATTGGGACAGGGGTAATTCACCCCTCCACTTT. Amino acids: CASADWDRGNSPLHF.

This clone occurred a few times. The chain employs TRBV5-1 and TRBJ1-1; the D is unclear. The V and J ends lost 3 bases and 5 bases respectively, with 14 bases between them. Germline loops: CDR1 SGHRS, CDR2 YFSETQ. This CDR3 comprises 14 residues. The CDR3 coding sequence is TGCGCCAGCAGCTCGACGACCCGGTGGACTGAAGCTTTCTTT. Translated: CASSSTTRWTEAFF. Full variable domain (missing parts from reference TRBV5-1 and TRBJ1-1): KAGVTQTPRYLIKTRGQQVTLSCSPISGHRSVSWYQQTPGQGLQFLFEYFSETQRNKGNFPGRFSGRQFSNSRSEMNVSTLELGDSALYLCASSSTTRWTEAFFGQGTRLTVV.

The rearrangement uses TRBV24-1 and TRBJ1-4; no definite D call. The CDR3 extends over 13 amino acids. Trimming stripped 3 bases from V and 1 base from J, with 2 bases between. Germline assignment: CDR1 KGHDR and CDR2 SFDVKD. The CDR3: CATSDETNEKLFF. CDR3 in DNA: TGTGCCACCAGTGATGAAACTAATGAAAAACTGTTTTTT.

This chain connects TRBV7-2 to TRBJ2-5, with 7 bases that match TRBD1. This CDR3 is 14 amino acids long. In germline, CDR1 is SGHTA, CDR2 FQGNSA. With V trimmed by 5 bases and J by 1 base, 4 bases remained unmatched. This chain's CDR3 is CASSHNRGQETQYF. The CDR3 region has the DNA TGTGCCAGCAGCCACAACAGGGGCCAAGAGACCCAGTACTTC.

This clone was seen a few times. The chain uses TRBV5-1 and TRBJ1-1; no reliable D call. Germline values: CDR1 SGHRS, CDR2 YFSETQ. Between the trimmed V and J ends, which lost 5 bases and 1 base, there was a span of 15 bases. CDR3 length equals 15 residues. The CDR3 spells CASSPGDTANTEAFF. In DNA form, the CDR3 reads TGCGCCAGCAGTCCCGGTGACACTGCGAACACTGAAGCTTTCTTT.

This clone occurred a few times. The V call is TRBV5-1, the J call TRBJ1-3; 10 bases map to TRBD1. J lost 5 bases, V lost 0 bases, and 8 bases had no gene match. CDR1 and CDR2 from the germline V gene are SGHRS and YFSETQ. The CDR3 sequence is 17 residues long. CDR3 protein: CASSLEGGQGRRNTIYF. The CDR3 DNA follows: TGCGCCAGCAGCTTGGAAGGGGGACAGGGGAGAAGAAACACCATATATTTT.

The V and J genes are TRBV30 and TRBJ1-4; D is unclear. The CDR3 length is 17 residues. The germline V gene encodes CDR1 GTSNPN and CDR2 SVGIG (reference sequence). Trimming removed 2 bases at V and 3 bases at J, with 19 bases between. This CDR3 is CAWSHIRDNSANEKLFF. In DNA, the CDR3 is TGTGCCTGGAGTCATATAAGGGATAACTCGGCTAATGAAAAACTGTTTTTT.

V usage is TRBV15 and J usage is TRBJ2-7, with D unclear. The CDR3 is 13 residues long. Trimming stripped 0 bases from V and 4 bases from J, with 7 bases between. Germline lookup yields CDR1 LNHNV and CDR2 YYDKDF (reference sequence). CDR3 bases: TGTGCCACCAGCAGAGATCAGCGTTACGAGCAGTACGTC. This gives the protein CATSRDQRYEQYV.

The rearrangement links TRBV4-3 to TRBJ2-3; 13 nucleotides line up with TRBD2. CDR1 and CDR2 (germline): LGHNA, YSLEER. Germline trimming cut 0 bases from V and 7 bases from J; bases unmatched to any gene: 7. The CDR3 runs to 17 residues. The CDR3 sequence: CASSQETSGGTPYTQYF. CDR3 bases: TGCGCCAGCAGCCAAGAGACTAGCGGGGGGACCCCTTATACGCAGTATTTT.

This clone was detected once. This chain uses TRBV11-2 with TRBJ1-1, with D tentatively TRBD1 (6 bases). Trimming shortened V by 3 bases and J by 0 bases, and 14 bases separated the two germline ends. Germline CDR1 is SGHAT and CDR2 is FQNNGV. The CDR3 has 16 residues. CDR3 bases: TGTGCCAGCAGCTTCAAGGGGGGGTCGATGAACACTGAAGCTTTCTTT. It encodes CASSFKGGSMNTEAFF.

The V call is TRBV28, the J call TRBJ1-5; D gene uncertain. CDR1 and CDR2 from the germline V gene are MDHEN and SYDVKM. The germline V and J ends were trimmed by 2 bases and 0 bases, with 11 bases remaining between them. The CDR3 runs to 16 residues. In DNA, the CDR3 is TGTGCCAGCAGTTTAGGGCCTAGTAATAGCAATCAGCCCCAGCATTTT. Amino acid sequence: CASSLGPSNSNQPQHF.

CDR3 sequence: CASSHPSGGGETQYF. The CDR3 DNA follows: TGTGCCAGCAGCCATCCTAGCGGGGGAGGAGAGACCCAGTACTTC. This sequence joins TRBV3-1 (or the pseudogene TRBV3-2) and TRBJ2-5, with 10 nucleotides matching TRBD2. CDR3 length: 15 amino acids. V dropped 3 bases and J dropped 4; count of bases not matched to a gene: 5. Germline V gene lookup returns CDR1 LGHDT and CDR2 YNNKEL (reference sequence).

CDR3 residues: CASSYGTFTGELFF. CDR3 nucleotide sequence: TGCGCCAGCAGTTATGGGACTTTTACCGGGGAGCTGTTTTTT. The chain has TRBV5-1 and TRBJ2-2; a weak D match, TRBD2 (6 bases). Germline lookup yields CDR1 SGHRS and CDR2 YFSETQ. This CDR3 has 14 amino acids. V gave up 5 bases and J gave up 5 bases, with 13 bases separating them.

The chain uses TRBV3-1 (or the pseudogene TRBV3-2) and TRBJ2-1; D might be TRBD1 (5 bases). Trimming removed 2 bases from V and 12 bases from J, with 17 bases in between. This CDR3 comprises 14 residues. Germline loops: CDR1 LGHDT, CDR2 YNNKEL (reference sequence). The CDR3 protein is CASSQPNGAPWQFF. CDR3 sequence (DNA): TGTGCCAGCAGCCAACCCAATGGGGCCCCATGGCAGTTCTTC.

This clone turned up a few times. V gene TRBV7-9 combines with J gene TRBJ1-4; TRBD1 is a possible D gene (6 bases). The CDR3 covers 16 residues. The germline V gene encodes CDR1 SEHNR and CDR2 FQNEAQ (reference sequence). Trimming shortened V by 5 bases and J by 3 bases, and 16 bases separated the two germline ends. CDR3 DNA: TGTGCCAGCAGCCCGGTTAGGGGGGATTCTAATGAAAAACTGTTTTTT. Protein product: CASSPVRGDSNEKLFF.

This clone has just a few counts. The chain has TRBV6-5 and TRBJ1-3, with 10 bases fitting TRBD1. The trim removed 7 bases at V and 4 bases at J, leaving 4 bases unmatched. CDR3 length: 14 residues. Germline CDR1 and CDR2: MNHEY and SVGAGI. The CDR3 reads CASTLGQGGNTIYF. The CDR3, as DNA: TGTGCCAGCACTCTGGGACAGGGGGGAAACACCATATATTTT.